The next 27 T cell receptor beta chains were all read from a single sample in a study of blood T cell repertoires in COVID-19. Generated by immunoSEQ multiplex PCR, the TCRdb table keeps only in-frame clones and is missing some. The profile shows some 100,000 clones, approximately 83% of them singletons. The sample consisted of PBMCs or T cells enriched from blood (not recorded which). These TCRs come from a woman between 50 and 59 years old who had recovered from COVID-19.

V and J are TRBV3-1 (or the pseudogene TRBV3-2) and TRBJ1-1, with 7 bases identical to TRBD1. V was clipped by 5 bases and J by 6 bases; unmatched bases: 9. Germline V gene lookup returns CDR1 LGHDT and CDR2 YNNKEL (reference sequence). There are 14 residues in the CDR3. The CDR3 nucleotides read TGTGCCAGCAGCGCACGAACAGGGGCCGCTGAAGCTTTCTTT. Translation gives CASSARTGAAEAFF.

The chain carries TRBV5-1 and TRBJ2-7; TRBD2 aligns across 10 bases. Trimming at V came to 2 bases and at J to 7 bases, leaving 9 bases not matched to a gene. CDR1 is SGHRS and CDR2 is YFSETQ in the germline V gene. The CDR3 runs to 15 residues. Written as DNA, the CDR3 is TGCGCCAGCAGCTTCGGGATAGCGGGAGGAGGGGAGCAGTACTTC. Protein: CASSFGIAGGGEQYF.

The chain uses TRBV6-4 and TRBJ2-1; possible D gene TRBD2, 5 bases. The CDR3 length is 13 residues. Germline-derived CDR1 and CDR2 are MRHNA and SNTAGT. Trimming pared 2 bases from V and 5 bases from J, leaving 7 bases between. The CDR3 reads CASSDAGNNEQFF. The CDR3 nucleotides are TGTGCCAGCAGTGACGCGGGTAACAATGAGCAGTTCTTC.

V is TRBV19 and J is TRBJ2-4; 11 nucleotides align to TRBD2. Trimming took 3 bases from V and 2 from J; bases not matched to a gene: 12. CDR3 length: 19 amino acids. In germline, CDR1 is LNHDA, CDR2 SQIVND (reference sequence). The CDR3 is CASSIETSGGALSKNIQYF. The CDR3 region has the DNA TGTGCCAGTAGTATCGAAACTAGCGGGGGCGCCTTGTCCAAAAACATTCAGTACTTC.

V and J are TRBV2 and TRBJ2-3; 9 bases are shared with TRBD2. CDR1 and CDR2 (germline): SNHLY, FYNNEI. V was clipped by 5 bases and J by 5 bases; unmatched bases: 5. The CDR3 runs to 14 residues. The CDR3 region has the DNA TGTGCCAGCAGTTGGGGACTAGCAGAAGATACGCAGTATTTT. Amino acids: CASSWGLAEDTQYF.

This clone occurred once. V usage is TRBV18 and J usage is TRBJ1-2; D is unclear. Germline V gene lookup returns CDR1 KGHSH and CDR2 LQKENI. CDR3 size: 15 residues. Trimming removed 3 bases from V and 0 bases from J, with 11 bases in between. The CDR3 sequence is CASSPVGDTNYGYTF. The CDR3 nucleotides are TGTGCCAGCTCACCGGTGGGTGACACTAACTATGGCTACACCTTC. Full variable domain (missing parts from reference TRBV18 and TRBJ1-2): NAGVMQNPRHLVRRRGQEARLRCSPMKGHSHVYWYRQLPEEGLKFMVYLQKENIIDESGMPKERFSAEFPKEGPSILRIQQVVRGDSAAYFCASSPVGDTNYGYTFGSGTRLTVV.

The chain combines TRBV19 with TRBJ2-2, with D unresolved. Per the germline V gene, CDR1 is LNHDA and CDR2 is SQIVND (reference sequence). The CDR3 runs to 12 residues. Trimming removed 1 base at V and 9 bases at J, with 6 bases between. DNA for the CDR3: TGTGCCAGTAGTATAGGTCCATGGGAGCTGTTTTTT. Translating gives CASSIGPWELFF.

The chain carries TRBV29-1 and TRBJ1-1; D remains ambiguous. V lost 4 bases and J 0 bases, leaving 6 bases between the germline ends. The CDR3 has 12 amino acids. The germline V gene encodes CDR1 SQVTM and CDR2 ANQGSEA. The CDR3 sequence is CSVGLMNTEAFF. Here the CDR3 DNA reads TGCAGCGTTGGACTTATGAACACTGAAGCTTTCTTT.

This clone appeared a few times. The chain is built from TRBV19 and TRBJ2-1; 11 nucleotides align to TRBD2. CDR1 is LNHDA, CDR2 SQIVND, per germline (reference sequence). This CDR3 region has 19 residues. V lost 5 bases and J lost 0; bases outside the gene matches: 12. This chain's CDR3 is CASSLKGVAGGSSYNEQFF. CDR3 nucleotide sequence: TGTGCCAGTAGTCTAAAGGGAGTAGCGGGAGGGAGCTCCTACAATGAGCAGTTCTTC.

This clone was counted a single time. The chain is built from TRBV7-8 and TRBJ1-1; the D is unclear. V lost 1 base and J lost 3, with 6 bases in between. The CDR3 loop spans 13 amino acids. Germline CDR1 and CDR2: SGHVS and FQNEAQ. DNA for the CDR3: TGTGCCAGCAGCTTAGACGCGGACACTGAAGCTTTCTTT. It yields the protein CASSLDADTEAFF.

This chain uses TRBV14 with TRBJ2-3, with 10 bases aligning to TRBD2. The CDR3 covers 18 residues. The germline CDR1 and CDR2 sequences are SGHDN and FVKESK. Trimming took 1 base from V and 6 from J; bases not matched to a gene: 13. The CDR3 DNA reads as TGTGCCAGCAGCCAAGTTCGGCCTCTAGCGGGAGTCGACGATACGCAGTATTTT. It codes for CASSQVRPLAGVDDTQYF.

The chain has TRBV4-1 and TRBJ2-7; 8 nucleotides align to TRBD2. Germline V lookup: CDR1 MGHRA, CDR2 YSYEKL. The CDR3 runs to 16 residues. V shed 4 bases, J shed 2 bases, and the junction held 10 bases outside the gene matches. The CDR3 DNA sequence: TGCGCCAGCAGCCTCAGAACCTCCGGGGGGGCCTACGAGCAGTACTTC. Encoded protein: CASSLRTSGGAYEQYF.

V usage is TRBV6-5 and J usage is TRBJ2-6, with no clear D. Germline CDR1 MNHEY, CDR2 SVGAGI. This CDR3 comprises 15 residues. V lost 7 bases and J lost 3, with 13 bases in between. The CDR3, as DNA: TGTGCCAGCACCCTAAGTGTGTTTGGGGCCAACGTCCTGACTTTC. This translates into CASTLSVFGANVLTF.

Worth noting for this clone: Compared with germline, one end of the junction differs, possibly owing to a read error. The chain recombines TRBV15 with TRBJ1-5; D unclear. Germline V CDR1 and CDR2: LNHNV, YYDKDF (reference sequence). The CDR3 consists of 14 residues. The CDR3 region is CATSRGGSIQPQHF. In DNA, the CDR3 is TGTGCCACCAGCAGAGGAGGTAGCATTCAGCCCCAGCATTTT.

J is TRBJ1-1 and V is TRBV2; 10 bases map to TRBD1. V was clipped by 6 bases and J by 5 bases; unmatched bases: 3. Germline CDR1 SNHLY, CDR2 FYNNEI. The CDR3 runs to 13 residues. CDR3 sequence reads: CASSGTGVTEAFF. The CDR3 DNA sequence: TGTGCCAGCAGCGGGACAGGGGTGACTGAAGCTTTCTTT. The complete variable domain, with remaining parts taken from reference TRBV2 and TRBJ1-1, reads EPEVTQTPSHQVTQMGQEVILRCVPISNHLYFYWYRQILGQKVEFLVSFYNNEISEKSEIFDDQFSVERPDGSNFTLKIRSTKLEDSAMYFCASSGTGVTEAFFGQGTRLTVV.

On this clone: An end of the junction does not agree with germline; a read error may underlie this. V is TRBV7-9 and J is TRBJ1-2; weak D call: TRBD1 (6 bases). Germline lookup yields CDR1 SEHNR and CDR2 FQNEAQ (reference sequence). This CDR3 is 14 amino acids long. The CDR3 spells CASSIAGAAYGYTF. CDR3 in DNA: TGTGCCAGCAGCATAGCAGGGGCGGCCTATGGCTACACCTTC.

CDR3 sequence: CASHGGLAEAFF. The CDR3 bases are TGTGCCAGCCACGGGGGACTAGCTGAAGCTTTCTTT. The gene calls are TRBV12-3 or TRBV12-4 and TRBJ1-1; maybe TRBD1 (5 bases). The CDR3 sequence is 12 residues long. Trimming cost V 8 bases and J 6 bases, with 13 bases left between them.

The chain has TRBV10-3 and TRBJ1-6, with D hard to call. The CDR3 consists of 13 residues. V was trimmed by 3 bases and J by 14 bases, leaving 14 bases between them. CDR1 and CDR2 (germline): ENHRY, SYGVKD. CDR3 residues: CAISDTEDGALHF. For the CDR3, the DNA is TGTGCCATCAGTGATACGGAGGATGGGGCCCTCCACTTT.

This CDR3 reads CASSKTSGGTYEQYF. The DNA of the CDR3 is TGTGCCAGCAGCAAGACTAGCGGGGGAACCTACGAGCAGTACTTC. The chain joins TRBV7-3 to TRBJ2-7, with TRBD2 identical over 12 bases. Germline V gene data show CDR1 as SGHTA and CDR2 as FQGTGA. CDR3 length: 15 amino acids. V lost 5 bases to trimming and J lost 2 bases; unmatched junction nucleotides: 4.

This chain uses TRBV7-7 with TRBJ2-5; 8 bases line up with TRBD1. V gave up 5 bases and J gave up 3 bases; unmatched junction bases: 2. The CDR3 runs 13 residues. Germline-derived CDR1 and CDR2 are SSHAT and FNYEAQ (reference sequence). CDR3 in amino acids: CASSPQGEETQYF. The DNA for the CDR3 is TGTGCCAGCAGCCCACAGGGGGAAGAGACCCAGTACTTC.

The sample holds one count of this clone. The V gene is TRBV10-3, the J gene TRBJ2-1; weak D call: TRBD2 (6 bases). The germline V and J ends were trimmed by 7 bases and 8 bases, with 18 bases remaining between them. The CDR3 loop spans 14 amino acids. CDR1 is ENHRY and CDR2 is SYGVKD in the germline V gene. DNA of the CDR3: TGTGCCATCAAGGAGGGGCGCGTTGGGGATGAGCAGTTCTTC. It is translated as CAIKEGRVGDEQFF.

This chain links TRBV4-1 with TRBJ2-7, with 10 bases that match TRBD2. The V gene's germline CDR1 is MGHRA and CDR2 YSYEKL. V was pared by 6 bases and J by 1 base, with 15 bases of the junction left unmatched. CDR3 size: 18 residues. The chain's CDR3 is CASRPSLVAGGRSYEQYF. The CDR3 DNA is TGCGCCAGCAGACCCAGTCTGGTAGCGGGGGGAAGATCCTACGAGCAGTACTTC.

V usage is TRBV11-2 and J usage is TRBJ1-3; no clear D gene. Germline V gene data show CDR1 as SGHAT and CDR2 as FQNNGV. There are 14 residues in the CDR3. V was cut by 2 bases and J by 4 bases, with 9 bases left in between. The CDR3 region has the DNA TGTGCCAGCAGCTTAAGAGTATCGGGAAACACCATATATTTT. Protein sequence: CASSLRVSGNTIYF.

The chain recombines TRBV19 with TRBJ1-1, with D tentatively TRBD1 (6 bases). The CDR3 is 12 residues long. Trimming took 9 bases from V and 1 from J, leaving 9 bases between them. Germline CDR1 reads LNHDA; CDR2 reads SQIVND (reference sequence). The CDR3 sequence is CARRGGNTEAFF. The DNA of the CDR3 is TGTGCCAGAAGAGGGGGGAACACTGAAGCTTTCTTT. The variable domain in full, with the rest retrieved from reference TRBV19 and TRBJ1-1, is DGGITQSPKYLFRKEGQNVTLSCEQNLNHDAMYWYRQDPGQGLRLIYYSQIVNDFQKGDIAEGYSVSREKKESFPLTVTSAQKNPTAFYLCARRGGNTEAFFGQGTRLTVV.

V is TRBV7-9 and J is TRBJ1-2, with D unresolved. V lost 0 bases to trimming and J lost 6 bases, with 20 bases between them. This CDR3 region has 17 residues. CDR1 is SEHNR and CDR2 is FQNEAQ in the germline V gene (reference sequence). The CDR3 is CASSLALTAPLGDGYTF. The CDR3 region has the DNA TGTGCCAGCAGCTTAGCGTTAACAGCCCCCCTGGGTGATGGCTACACCTTC.

This chain links TRBV11-2 with TRBJ1-4; D is uncertain. The CDR3 spans 14 residues. Trimming stripped 1 base from V and 8 bases from J, with 11 bases between. CDR1 is SGHAT, CDR2 FQNNGV, per germline. In DNA form, the CDR3 reads TGTGCCAGCAGCTTAGGTCAGAAGAAGGAAAAACTGTTTTTT. Translating it yields CASSLGQKKEKLFF. Full variable domain (remainder filled in from reference TRBV11-2 and TRBJ1-4): EAGVAQSPRYKIIEKRQSVAFWCNPISGHATLYWYQQILGQGPKLLIQFQNNGVVDDSQLPKDRFSAERLKGVDSTLKIQPAKLEDSAVYLCASSLGQKKEKLFFGSGTQLSVL.

The chain couples TRBV27 to TRBJ1-2, with TRBD1 identical over 8 bases. Per the germline V gene, CDR1 is MNHEY and CDR2 is SMNVEV (reference sequence). This CDR3 has 14 amino acids. After removal of 6 bases from V and 6 bases from J, the junction contained 9 bases not matched to a gene. CDR3 sequence: CASSLRGPVDGYTF. DNA for the CDR3: TGTGCCAGCAGCCTCAGGGGGCCAGTAGATGGCTACACCTTC.